These 26 T cell receptor beta chains originate from one sample sequenced in a study of shared clonotypes between healthy human individuals. Clones were read by immunoSEQ multiplex PCR, and TCRdb kept only the in-frame ones, dropping some. The sample consists of nearly 2 million clones, 85% to 95% of them appearing once. CD8 cells classed as naive were CD45RO-negative and positively selected for CCR7, excluding terminally differentiated effector memory CD45RA+ cells. Sample: naive CD8+ T cells sorted from blood. The receptors originated from a young man in good health.

The chain uses TRBV11-2 and TRBJ2-1; 11 bases are a match to TRBD1. The germline gives CDR1 SGHAT, CDR2 FQNNGV. There are 15 residues in the CDR3. Trimming took 4 bases from V and 4 from J; bases not matched to a gene: 3. CDR3 residues: CASSYRDRGYNEQFF. In nucleotides, the CDR3 is TGTGCCAGCAGCTATAGGGACAGGGGGTACAATGAGCAGTTCTTC.

This chain links TRBV11-2 with TRBJ2-1; D possibly uses TRBD1 or TRBD2 (6 bases each). CDR3 length equals 15 residues. Germline-derived CDR1 and CDR2 are SGHAT and FQNNGV. V dropped 6 bases and J dropped 4 bases, with 16 bases sitting between them. Here the CDR3 DNA reads TGTGCCAGCAGTTACAGGGTGGGAGGTTACAATGAGCAGTTCTTC. The encoded protein is CASSYRVGGYNEQFF.

The chain carries TRBV9 and TRBJ2-3, with D possibly TRBD1 on 5 matching bases. The CDR3 covers 15 residues. V was clipped by 3 bases and J by 4 bases, with 15 bases between them. The V gene's germline CDR1 is SGDLS and CDR2 YYNGEE. The chain's CDR3 is CASSAETQGPDTQYF. The CDR3 DNA sequence: TGTGCCAGCAGCGCAGAGACTCAGGGCCCAGATACGCAGTATTTT.

The V and J genes are TRBV4-1 and TRBJ2-7; perhaps TRBD2 as D (5 bases). Germline V gives CDR1 MGHRA, CDR2 YSYEKL. The CDR3 spans 15 residues. The V and J ends lost 0 bases and 1 base respectively, with 10 bases between them. The CDR3 is CASSQDKDSSYEQYF. For the CDR3, the DNA is TGCGCCAGCAGCCAAGATAAGGACTCGTCCTACGAGCAGTACTTC.

The V gene is TRBV6-6, the J gene TRBJ2-1; no clear D. CDR1 MNHNY and CDR2 SVGAGI come from the germline V gene (reference sequence). The CDR3 extends over 13 amino acids. Deletions cut 2 bases from V and 7 bases from J, with 9 bases between. This CDR3 is CASSYGGWNEQFF. The CDR3 DNA reads TGTGCCAGCAGTTACGGTGGGTGGAATGAGCAGTTCTTC.

Concerning this clone: The same CDR3 also results from other DNA sequences found in this sample. The chain links TRBV5-4 to TRBJ1-2, with TRBD1 identical over 8 bases. Germline CDR1 is SGHNT and CDR2 is YYREEE (reference sequence). CDR3 length equals 14 residues. Trimming took 4 bases from V and 5 from J; bases not matched to a gene: 7. The CDR3 DNA sequence: TGTGCCAGCAGCCTACAACAGGGGGGGTATGGCTACACCTTC. This translates into CASSLQQGGYGYTF. Supplemented by reference TRBV5-4 and TRBJ1-2, the full variable domain reads ETGVTQSPTHLIKTRGQQVTLRCSSQSGHNTVSWYQQALGQGPQFIFQYYREEENGRGNFPPRFSGLQFPNYSSELNVNALELDDSALYLCASSLQQGGYGYTFGSGTRLTVV.

The chain combines TRBV5-1 with TRBJ2-3; no clear D. The CDR3 runs to 14 residues. Trimming left V 4 bases short and J 0 bases short, with 9 bases between. Germline CDR1 and CDR2: SGHRS and YFSETQ. CDR3 sequence: CASSRTTSTDTQYF. The CDR3 region has the DNA TGCGCCAGCAGCCGCACGACTAGCACAGATACGCAGTATTTT. Combining the CDR3 with reference TRBV5-1 and TRBJ2-3 gives the whole variable domain KAGVTQTPRYLIKTRGQQVTLSCSPISGHRSVSWYQQTPGQGLQFLFEYFSETQRNKGNFPGRFSGRQFSNSRSEMNVSTLELGDSALYLCASSRTTSTDTQYFGPGTRLTVL.

The CDR3 here is CASSGGRQSVLYEQYF. CDR3 nucleotide sequence: TGTGCCAGCAGTGGGGGACGACAAAGCGTACTCTACGAGCAGTACTTC. This sequence joins TRBV2 and TRBJ2-7; D is possibly TRBD1 or TRBD2 (5 bases each). Looked up from germline, CDR1 is SNHLY and CDR2 is FYNNEI. This CDR3 has 16 amino acids. V lost 4 bases and J 3 bases, leaving 19 bases between the germline ends.

Concerning this clone: This specimen includes other DNA sequences encoding the same CDR3. The V call is TRBV5-4, the J call TRBJ2-7, with 7 bases aligning to TRBD1. The CDR3 runs 14 residues. Germline V lookup: CDR1 SGHNT, CDR2 YYREEE (reference sequence). The V gene end was trimmed by 3 bases and the J gene end by 1 base; junction bases not matched to a gene: 4. CDR3 sequence reads: CASSSRDSSYEQYF. CDR3 sequence (DNA): TGTGCCAGCAGCTCCCGGGACAGTTCCTACGAGCAGTACTTC.

The chain links TRBV7-9 to TRBJ1-4, with TRBD1 identical over 10 bases. The CDR3 is 16 amino acids. Germline CDR1 reads SEHNR; CDR2 reads FQNEAQ (reference sequence). The ends lost 0 bases at V and 8 bases at J; junction bases unmatched: 6. CDR3: CASSLASSDRGEKLFF. DNA for the CDR3: TGTGCCAGCAGCTTAGCGAGTTCGGACAGGGGGGAAAAACTGTTTTTT.

The V and J genes are TRBV13 and TRBJ2-5; the D is unclear. There are 15 residues in the CDR3. V was pared by 2 bases and J by 3 bases, with 13 bases between. Germline values: CDR1 PRHDT, CDR2 FYEKMQ (reference sequence). CDR3 sequence: CASSLFLLEEETQYF. The CDR3, as DNA: TGTGCCAGCAGCTTATTTCTGCTGGAAGAAGAGACCCAGTACTTC.

The sample holds one count of this clone. J is TRBJ2-7 and V is TRBV19; D is uncertain. V was cut by 1 base and J by 3 bases, with 13 bases left in between. The CDR3 loop spans 15 amino acids. Germline V gives CDR1 LNHDA, CDR2 SQIVND (reference sequence). The CDR3 sequence: CASSIVSVSGYEQYF. The CDR3 nucleotides read TGTGCCAGTAGTATAGTGTCAGTATCTGGCTACGAGCAGTACTTC.

This chain uses TRBV7-9 with TRBJ1-2, with TRBD1 identical over 7 bases. CDR1 SEHNR and CDR2 FQNEAQ come from the germline V gene (reference sequence). V dropped 7 bases and J dropped 6; count of bases not matched to a gene: 5. The CDR3 has 12 amino acids. The CDR3 nucleotides read TGTGCCAGCATCGGAGGGGGCGATGGCTACACCTTC. This translates into CASIGGGDGYTF.

In regard to this clone: The same CDR3 arises from other DNA sequences in this sample as well. The chain recombines TRBV7-9 with TRBJ2-7; D not resolved. V dropped 3 bases and J dropped 5 bases, with 8 bases sitting between them. CDR3 length equals 12 residues. CDR1 and CDR2 (germline): SEHNR, FQNEAQ (reference sequence). The DNA of the CDR3 is TGTGCCAGCAGCTTGAGTCTGAACGAGCAGTACTTC. Translating it yields CASSLSLNEQYF.

V is TRBV2 and J is TRBJ2-3; 9 bases align to TRBD2. V trimming: 2 bases; J trimming: 1 base; junction bases outside the gene matches: 7. The CDR3 extends over 17 amino acids. CDR1 and CDR2 from the germline V gene are SNHLY and FYNNEI. The CDR3 here is CASSELSRLAGTDTQYF. The CDR3 DNA is TGTGCCAGCAGTGAACTTTCCCGACTAGCGGGCACAGATACGCAGTATTTT.

The V call is TRBV27, the J call TRBJ2-1; D is uncertain. The length of the CDR3 is 14 residues. CDR1 and CDR2 from the germline V gene are MNHEY and SMNVEV (reference sequence). V was clipped by 4 bases and J by 3 bases, with 10 bases between them. The CDR3 DNA reads TGTGCCAGCAGTTGGGCAGTCAACTACAATGAGCAGTTCTTC. Amino acid sequence: CASSWAVNYNEQFF.

This chain uses TRBV7-2 with TRBJ1-3, with D possibly TRBD1 on 5 matching bases. The CDR3 is 15 amino acids. V was clipped by 5 bases and J by 0 bases, with 11 bases between them. Germline assignment: CDR1 SGHTA and CDR2 FQGNSA. CDR3 bases: TGTGCCAGCAGCACCCAACAGGTCTCTGGAAACACCATATATTTT. This translates into CASSTQQVSGNTIYF.

The chain combines TRBV7-9 with TRBJ1-3, with TRBD1 as a possible D gene (6 bases). The CDR3 totals 16 residues. Germline assignment: CDR1 SEHNR and CDR2 FQNEAQ (reference sequence). Trimming pared 5 bases from V and 0 bases from J, leaving 14 bases between. CDR3 DNA: TGTGCCAGCAGCCCAGAACAGGGCCGCTCTGGAAACACCATATATTTT. Protein: CASSPEQGRSGNTIYF.

This clone was counted once. This sequence joins TRBV28 and TRBJ1-6, with D maybe TRBD1 (6 bases). Germline lookup yields CDR1 MDHEN and CDR2 SYDVKM. The CDR3 covers 17 residues. The V gene lost 4 bases and the J gene lost 0 bases, with 13 bases spanning the gap. CDR3 in amino acids: CASSSRQESSYNSPLHF. Written as DNA, the CDR3 is TGTGCCAGCAGTTCCCGACAGGAAAGCTCCTATAATTCACCCCTCCACTTT.

The chain links TRBV10-3 to TRBJ2-1, with 13 bases matching TRBD2. J was trimmed by 0 bases and V by 6 bases; bases with no gene match: 5. Germline V gene lookup returns CDR1 ENHRY and CDR2 SYGVKD. This CDR3 has 17 amino acids. The DNA for the CDR3 is TGTGCCATCAGAACGGGACTAGCGGGAAGCTCCTACAATGAGCAGTTCTTC. Translation gives CAIRTGLAGSSYNEQFF.

For this clone: This CDR3 is also generated by other DNA sequences in the sample. CDR3 in amino acids: CASSLGRGSYEQYF. CDR3 nucleotide sequence: TGTGCCAGCAGTTTGGGCAGGGGTTCTTACGAGCAGTACTTC. This chain joins TRBV27 and TRBJ2-7; possibly TRBD1 for D (6 bases). CDR1 is MNHEY, CDR2 SMNVEV, per germline (reference sequence). V dropped 3 bases and J dropped 4 bases, with 13 bases sitting between them. There are 14 residues in the CDR3.

This clone was counted a few times. The chain is built from TRBV30 and TRBJ1-1; D is undetermined. The CDR3 covers 11 residues. The germline V gene encodes CDR1 GTSNPN and CDR2 SVGIG (reference sequence). V was trimmed by 6 bases and J by 2 bases, leaving 7 bases between them. The DNA of the CDR3 is TGTGCCTGCCTAGAAAACACTGAAGCTTTCTTT. It encodes CACLENTEAFF.

This chain links TRBV27 with TRBJ2-2; 10 bases align to TRBD1. The germline CDR1 and CDR2 sequences are MNHEY and SMNVEV (reference sequence). This CDR3 is 15 amino acids long. Trimming took 5 bases from V and 7 from J; bases not matched to a gene: 7. The CDR3 region has the DNA TGTGCCAGCAGTCCGATGGACAGGGGGAACGGGGAGCTGTTTTTT. It encodes CASSPMDRGNGELFF.

This chain links TRBV7-8 with TRBJ2-1, with D tentatively TRBD1 (6 bases). CDR3 length: 15 residues. CDR1 and CDR2 (germline): SGHVS, FQNEAQ. Trimming removed 7 bases from V and 8 bases from J, with 21 bases in between. As DNA, the CDR3 is TGTGCCAGCAAGGGGGTCCTCGGATATTCGGATGAGCAGTTCTTC. Translating gives CASKGVLGYSDEQFF.

The chain combines TRBV4-3 with TRBJ1-2; D remains unclear. The CDR3 consists of 15 residues. CDR1 and CDR2 from the germline V gene are LGHNA and YSLEER. The ends were cut back, 0 bases at V and 4 bases at J, with 12 bases in the middle. The chain's CDR3 is CASSQDPGLSYGYTF. As DNA, the CDR3 is TGCGCCAGCAGCCAAGATCCTGGATTAAGCTATGGCTACACCTTC.

This chain joins TRBV7-8 and TRBJ2-7; D call uncertain. Trimming stripped 4 bases from V and 6 bases from J, with 13 bases between. CDR1 is SGHVS, CDR2 FQNEAQ, per germline. The CDR3 loop spans 13 amino acids. The CDR3 region has the DNA TGTGCCAGCAGCTCGCCTTGGACGAGCGAGCAGTACTTC. This codes for CASSSPWTSEQYF.